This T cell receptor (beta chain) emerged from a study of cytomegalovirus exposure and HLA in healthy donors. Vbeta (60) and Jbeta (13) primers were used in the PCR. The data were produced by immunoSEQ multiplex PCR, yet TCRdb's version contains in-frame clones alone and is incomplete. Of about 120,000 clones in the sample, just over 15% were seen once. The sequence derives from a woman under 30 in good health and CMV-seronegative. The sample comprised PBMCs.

This chain's CDR3 is CASSRGFFYGYTF. Here the CDR3 DNA reads TGTGCCAGCAGCCGAGGTTTTTTCTATGGCTACACCTTC. V and J are TRBV28 and TRBJ1-2; D not resolved. The CDR3 has 13 amino acids. The V end was cut by 6 bases, the J end by 4 bases, with 12 bases between. Germline CDR1 MDHEN, CDR2 SYDVKM.